This T cell receptor beta chain originates from a study of T cell responses to AZD1222 COVID-19 vaccine (dated by TCRdb to the early 2020s). Study-wide context: TCR sequencing covered more than 230 trial participants: about 210 given two doses of AZD1222 and about 26 given two doses of MenACWY control vaccine. Trial participants were enrolled by age into 18-55, 56-69 and 70-plus year subgroups, with roughly 150, 30 and 60 TCR-sequenced participants respectively.

Broader findings and caveats from the paper: The whole spike protein was spanned by vaccine-associated CD4 TCRs, and dominant responses were seen in regions 160-218 and 743-854. The 56-69-year group was small, and its depth increase did not reach significance, likely because of low power. Spike-specific TCR breadth and depth rose significantly after two AZD1222 doses compared with day 0 and with MenACWY recipients. Nearly half of unique spike-specific TCRs reportedly recognized epitopes outside regions mutated in the B.1.351 and B.1.1.7 variants. Only a handful of AZD1222 recipients were SARS-CoV-2 seropositive at baseline, limiting conclusions about previously exposed vaccinees. Because no day 14 peak-response samples were available, the repertoires could be characterized only after the peak T cell response. Most participants were white British and females outnumbered males, and the authors suggested that clonal diversity may have been underestimated.

This specimen's time point label, interpreted: about 28 days (+/-7) after the second vaccine dose. Because spike-specific TCR depth and breadth did not differ between the two schedules, AZD1222 recipients who got a second dose at roughly 4 weeks were pooled with those who got a second dose at roughly 12 weeks. Vaccinee samples came from UK trials COV001 and COV002, including a single-blind randomized controlled phase 2/3 trial of AZD1222 (ChAdOx1 nCoV-19) in healthy adults. For TCRbeta chain sequencing, PBMC samples from trial participants were taken at day 0 and at day 28 after the second dose. The CDR3 regions of human TCRbeta chains were subjected to immunosequencing. In the source study's methods: TCRs in the repertoires were matched against a reference library of SARS-CoV-2-specific TCRs that had been generated with the MIRA antigen-specificity platform. Breadth was defined as the fraction of unique TCRs that were SARS-CoV-2-associated. Depth was defined as the fraction of total T cells that were SARS-CoV-2-associated. Using the MIRA data, each spike-specific TCR was assigned both to the spike region to which the TCR was reactive and to a CD4 or CD8 class. Log10-transformed breadth and depth values were compared by one-way ANOVA with Sidak's multiple comparisons tests. TCRdb's version of the immuneACCESS table is confined to in-frame rearrangements and falls short of the full clone set. An unresolved V gene accounts for under half of the shortfall where checked; the remainder is of unknown origin. V and J calls and clone size come straight from that table; D and trimming were deduced from the DNA. This sample comprises some 25,000 clones, more than 85% of them detected only once. The top ten constitute almost 8% of the sample.

Notes on this clone: The antigen it binds to is not known. No per-base quality is available; no much larger clone lies one base away.

Taken from the germline V gene (reference sequence), the CDR1 and CDR2 loops are SEHNR and FQNEAQ. Including the terminal cysteine and phenylalanine, the CDR3 comprises 15 residues. The entry retains the CDR3 DNA only, 45 bases that are in frame from base 1. The trim is 2 bases for V and 3 bases for J, with a gap of 11 bases between the germline ends. Sequenced here: peripheral blood, sampled 28 days after the second AZD1222 dose. The sequence is built from TRBV7-9 and TRBJ2-1; a tentative D call is TRBD1 (7 bases match). The receptor comes from an adult who received the AZD1222 COVID-19 vaccine. The CDR3: CASSLSQGGYNEQFF. The sequenced DNA is TGTGCCAGCAGCTTAAGTCAGGGGGGCTACAATGAGCAGTTCTTC.